A single sample is the source of the 18 T cell receptor beta chains below, sequenced in a study of blood T cell repertoires in COVID-19. The data were produced by immunoSEQ multiplex PCR, yet TCRdb's version contains in-frame clones alone and is incomplete. The profile shows 74,000 or so clones, 80% to 90% of them singletons. The sequencing sample was made of peripheral blood. The source is a man in his forties or fifties with acute or convalescent COVID-19.

This chain connects TRBV6-1 to TRBJ1-2; D gene uncertain. V lost 2 bases to trimming and J lost 4 bases, with 8 bases between them. The CDR3 totals 13 residues. CDR1 and CDR2 (germline): MNHNS, SASEGT. The DNA for the CDR3 is TGTGCCAGCAGTGAATTCACAGCCTATGGCTACACCTTC. Protein product: CASSEFTAYGYTF.

The chain has TRBV4-3 and TRBJ2-1, with a weak D call TRBD1 (6 bases). CDR3 length: 16 residues. Germline-derived CDR1 and CDR2 are LGHNA and YSLEER. Deletions cut 0 bases from V and 0 bases from J, with 9 bases between. The chain's CDR3 is CASSQDWDNSYNEQFF. Written as DNA, the CDR3 is TGCGCCAGCAGCCAAGATTGGGACAACTCCTACAATGAGCAGTTCTTC.

This chain uses TRBV4-3 with TRBJ2-2; perhaps TRBD2 as D (5 bases). The CDR3 has 17 amino acids. V dropped 4 bases and J dropped 1 base, with 16 bases sitting between them. CDR1 is LGHNA and CDR2 is YSLEER in the germline V gene. Written as DNA, the CDR3 is TGCGCCAGCAGCCCCAGACCCGATAGCGAGAACACCGGGGAGCTGTTTTTT. This encodes CASSPRPDSENTGELFF.

This clone showed up just a few times. The J gene is TRBJ2-1, the V gene TRBV9, with 7 bases identical to TRBD2. CDR1 is SGDLS, CDR2 YYNGEE, per germline. V lost 8 bases and J lost 9; bases outside the gene matches: 5. There are 11 residues in the CDR3. The chain's CDR3 is CASAGVGEQFF. The CDR3 nucleotides read TGTGCCAGTGCGGGGGTCGGTGAGCAGTTCTTC.

CDR3 sequence (DNA): TGTGCCAGTGCACGGAGGGCGGCGTGGGAGACCCAGTACTTC. It is translated as CASARRAAWETQYF. The chain combines TRBV19 with TRBJ2-5, with D perhaps TRBD2 (6 bases). Trimming stripped 8 bases from V and 5 bases from J, with 18 bases between. This CDR3 comprises 14 residues. Germline V gene lookup returns CDR1 LNHDA and CDR2 SQIVND (reference sequence). Complete variable domain (other parts from reference TRBV19 and TRBJ2-5): DGGITQSPKYLFRKEGQNVTLSCEQNLNHDAMYWYRQDPGQGLRLIYYSQIVNDFQKGDIAEGYSVSREKKESFPLTVTSAQKNPTAFYLCASARRAAWETQYFGPGTRLLVL.

CDR3 sequence: CASSPRLAGASYNEQFF. Written as DNA, the CDR3 is TGTGCCAGCAGCCCGCGACTAGCGGGAGCCTCCTACAATGAGCAGTTCTTC. The chain employs TRBV9 and TRBJ2-1, with TRBD2 matching 12 bases. Germline CDR1 and CDR2: SGDLS and YYNGEE. V lost 4 bases, J lost 0 bases, and 5 bases stayed unmatched. CDR3 size: 17 residues.

The DNA for the CDR3 is TGTGCCAGCAGCAGTCGCTCAATAGAAAGGAACACCGGGGAGCTGTTTTTT. Protein: CASSSRSIERNTGELFF. The chain has TRBV21-1 and TRBJ2-2; the D call of TRBD2 is as the table states it, not checked on the DNA. TRBV21-1 is listed as a pseudogene. This CDR3 is 17 amino acids long.

This clone was detected only once. The chain uses TRBV11-2 and TRBJ1-3, with D tentatively TRBD1 (5 bases). Trimming removed 2 bases at V and 3 bases at J, with 14 bases between. CDR3 size: 16 residues. Germline V gives CDR1 SGHAT, CDR2 FQNNGV. The CDR3: CASSLNPAGHGNTIYF. The CDR3 region has the DNA TGTGCCAGCAGCTTAAATCCGGCAGGGCATGGAAACACCATATATTTT.

The chain's CDR3 is CASSPYTGGMRAGNTIYF. DNA for the CDR3: TGTGCCAGCAGTCCCTACACAGGGGGGATGAGGGCTGGAAACACCATATATTTT. The chain employs TRBV28 and TRBJ1-3, with 8 bases identical to TRBD1. Germline CDR1 is MDHEN and CDR2 is SYDVKM. V lost 5 bases, J lost 2 bases, and 14 bases stayed unmatched. This CDR3 region has 18 residues.

The CDR3 nucleotides read TGTGCCAGCAGTCGGACTCGAGTGGGAGATACGCAGTATTTT. This codes for CASSRTRVGDTQYF. V gene TRBV27 combines with J gene TRBJ2-3, with TRBD2 as a possible D gene (5 bases). Germline CDR1 MNHEY, CDR2 SMNVEV (reference sequence). The ends were cut back, 5 bases at V and 5 bases at J, with 14 bases in the middle. This CDR3 is built from 14 residues.

The chain couples TRBV21-1 to TRBJ2-5; the DNA was not used to check the table's D call, TRBD2. TRBV21-1 corresponds to a pseudogene. This CDR3 contains 18 residues. The CDR3: CASSKVEGTSGGAETQYF. DNA of the CDR3: TGTGCCAGCAGCAAAGTGGAGGGGACTAGCGGGGGGGCAGAGACCCAGTACTTC.

V and J are TRBV5-4 and TRBJ1-5; a weak D match, TRBD1 (5 bases). The germline V and J ends were trimmed by 1 base and 5 bases, with 10 bases remaining between them. The CDR3 sequence is 14 residues long. In germline, CDR1 is SGHNT, CDR2 YYREEE (reference sequence). The CDR3 nucleotides are TGTGCCAGCAGCTTGCAGGGTACGGATCAGCCCCAGCATTTT. Protein product: CASSLQGTDQPQHF. The variable domain in full, completed from reference TRBV5-4 and TRBJ1-5, reads ETGVTQSPTHLIKTRGQQVTLRCSSQSGHNTVSWYQQALGQGPQFIFQYYREEENGRGNFPPRFSGLQFPNYSSELNVNALELDDSALYLCASSLQGTDQPQHFGDGTRLSIL.

This clone was recorded only once. This chain uses TRBV6-2 or TRBV6-3 with TRBJ2-1; tentative D call: TRBD2 (6 bases). Germline-derived CDR1 and CDR2 are MNHEY and SVGEGT. CDR3 length: 14 residues. V lost 2 bases, J lost 6 bases, and 11 bases lay in between. The CDR3, as DNA: TGTGCCAGCAGTTACGGGGGGATATTCAATGAGCAGTTCTTC. It yields the protein CASSYGGIFNEQFF.

The J gene is TRBJ2-7, the V gene TRBV14, with 12 bases lining up with TRBD2. With V trimmed by 1 base and J by 3 bases, 1 base remained unmatched. The CDR3 spans 15 residues. CDR1 is SGHDN and CDR2 is FVKESK in the germline V gene. The CDR3 DNA is TGTGCCAGCAGCCAAGGGACTAGCGGGGACTACGAGCAGTACGTC. Its translation: CASSQGTSGDYEQYV.

The gene calls are TRBV5-8 and TRBJ1-6; 9 bases line up with TRBD1. Germline V gene sequence: CDR1 SGHTS, CDR2 YDEGEE. This CDR3 is 15 amino acids long. The V and J ends lost 3 bases and 7 bases, in that order; junction bases with no gene match: 5. In DNA form, the CDR3 reads TGTGCCAGCAGCTCGTCCGGGACAGGGAATTCACCCCTCCACTTT. Encoded protein: CASSSSGTGNSPLHF.

The V call is TRBV6-6, the J call TRBJ1-1; 9 nucleotides match TRBD1. This CDR3 region has 16 residues. V was pared by 4 bases and J by 3 bases, with 9 bases of the junction left unmatched. Germline CDR1 is MNHNY and CDR2 is SVGAGI (reference sequence). CDR3 nucleotides: TGTGCCAGCAGTTCAAATCCGGGACAGGGAGACACTGAAGCTTTCTTT. Protein: CASSSNPGQGDTEAFF.

The rearrangement links TRBV18 to TRBJ1-6, with 7 bases aligning to TRBD1. V gave up 5 bases and J gave up 7 bases; unmatched junction bases: 8. Germline V gene lookup returns CDR1 KGHSH and CDR2 LQKENI. The CDR3 sequence is 15 residues long. The CDR3 coding sequence is TGTGCCAGCTCATCAGACAGGGTAGTCAATTCACCCCTCCACTTT. As protein: CASSSDRVVNSPLHF.

CDR3 residues: CASSPAIGQGGYEQYF. The CDR3 bases are TGTGCCAGCAGTCCCGCGATCGGACAGGGAGGCTACGAGCAGTACTTC. The V gene is TRBV28, the J gene TRBJ2-7; 8 bases map to TRBD1. CDR1 is MDHEN, CDR2 SYDVKM, per germline. J lost 3 bases, V lost 5 bases, and 12 bases had no gene match. This CDR3 has 16 amino acids.